Included here is one T cell receptor beta chain sequence, with context. This entry comes from a study of OX40 agonist ivuxolimab in advanced cancers. Study context: An anti-OX40 (CD134) antibody with agonistic activity, ivuxolimab, was administered to patients. Hepatocellular carcinoma, melanoma, renal cell or head and neck cancer was diagnosed in the dose-escalation patients.

Here immunoSEQ multiplex PCR was the method, and the copy in TCRdb shows in-frame clones only, minus some. The sample has about 70,000 clones; 92% are singletons. V was clipped by 6 bases and J by 3 bases; unmatched bases: 5. Germline assignment: CDR1 MRHNA and CDR2 SNTAGT. The CDR3 totals 14 residues. The chain has TRBV6-4 and TRBJ1-5; 7 bases are shared with TRBD1. The receptor's source is an adult with an advanced solid tumor such as melanoma, head and neck, liver or kidney cancer. The sequenced sample was CD4+ or CD8+ T cells sorted from blood, obtained in a trial of the OX40 agonist ivuxolimab. CDR3 sequence (DNA): TGTGCCAGCAGCCCCGGGACAGACAATCAGCCCCAGCATTTT. Translated, it gives CASSPGTDNQPQHF.